These 8 T cell receptor beta chains share one sample of origin, sequenced in a study of T cell responses to AZD1222 COVID-19 vaccine. Assay: immunoSEQ multiplex PCR; the TCRdb copy retains only in-frame clones and omits some. The sample consists of 140,000 or so clones, roughly 93% of them appearing once. The sample consisted of peripheral blood, taken 28 days after the second AZD1222 dose. All receptors come from an adult who received the AZD1222 COVID-19 vaccine.

This chain links TRBV5-6 with TRBJ2-6; 11 bases agree with TRBD2. V lost 4 bases, J lost 0 bases, and 3 bases stayed unmatched. The CDR3 loop spans 17 amino acids. Germline CDR1 is SGHDT and CDR2 is YYEEEE. The CDR3 loop is CASSLTSGSSGANVLTF. The CDR3 bases are TGTGCCAGCAGCCTCACTAGCGGGAGCTCTGGGGCCAACGTCCTGACTTTC.

This chain joins TRBV9 and TRBJ1-2, with 11 bases aligning to TRBD1. Trimming at V came to 4 bases and at J to 5 bases, leaving 13 bases not matched to a gene. CDR1 is SGDLS and CDR2 is YYNGEE in the germline V gene. The CDR3 sequence is 17 residues long. The CDR3 nucleotides read TGTGCCAGCAGCCCGCCTAGAGGACAGGGGGCGAGGTATGGCTACACCTTC. It encodes CASSPPRGQGARYGYTF.

This chain joins TRBV3-1 (or the pseudogene TRBV3-2) and TRBJ2-7; D might be TRBD2 (6 bases). V dropped 3 bases and J dropped 3 bases, with 9 bases sitting between them. The CDR3 totals 13 residues. Germline values: CDR1 LGHDT, CDR2 YNNKEL (reference sequence). Here the CDR3 reads CASSHLGSYEQYF. As DNA, the CDR3 is TGTGCCAGCAGCCACCTCGGGAGCTACGAGCAGTACTTC.

The chain's CDR3 is CASSLGTGAPVGNTEAFF. The CDR3 bases are TGTGCCAGCAGCCTCGGGACAGGGGCCCCCGTGGGGAACACTGAAGCTTTCTTT. V gene TRBV2 combines with J gene TRBJ1-1, with 10 bases identical to TRBD1. The germline V gene encodes CDR1 SNHLY and CDR2 FYNNEI. V gave up 6 bases and J gave up 1 base; unmatched junction bases: 14. The CDR3 consists of 18 residues. The whole variable domain, remainder taken from reference TRBV2 and TRBJ1-1, is EPEVTQTPSHQVTQMGQEVILRCVPISNHLYFYWYRQILGQKVEFLVSFYNNEISEKSEIFDDQFSVERPDGSNFTLKIRSTKLEDSAMYFCASSLGTGAPVGNTEAFFGQGTRLTVV.

A word on this clone: Being one base from a much bigger clone, this may be a read error. The V call is TRBV6-5, the J call TRBJ2-7; D may be TRBD1 (6 bases). The CDR3 loop spans 12 amino acids. Deletions cut 6 bases from V and 0 bases from J, with 6 bases between. Germline V gene data show CDR1 as MNHEY and CDR2 as SVGAGI. The CDR3 sequence: CASRDSSYEQYF. The CDR3 nucleotides are TGTGCCAGCAGGGACAGCTCCTACGAGCAGTACTTC.

This clone occurred once. V gene TRBV21-1 combines with J gene TRBJ1-4; the DNA was not compared with TRBD1, the D call given in the table. TRBV21-1 is designated a pseudogene. The CDR3 sequence is 12 residues long. CDR3 DNA: TGTGCCAGCAGCATACAGGGGAAAGGACTGTTTTTT. Amino acid sequence: CASSIQGKGLFF.

This clone was observed a single time. The chain links TRBV5-4 to TRBJ2-1; D is possibly TRBD2 (5 bases). This CDR3 comprises 17 residues. Trimming left V 6 bases short and J 1 base short, with 20 bases between. Germline loops: CDR1 SGHNT, CDR2 YYREEE (reference sequence). The CDR3 reads CASTLAGRPPSYNEQFF. The DNA for the CDR3 is TGTGCCAGCACCCTGGCGGGCAGGCCTCCGTCCTACAATGAGCAGTTCTTC. The full variable domain, its missing parts supplied by reference TRBV5-4 and TRBJ2-1, is ETGVTQSPTHLIKTRGQQVTLRCSSQSGHNTVSWYQQALGQGPQFIFQYYREEENGRGNFPPRFSGLQFPNYSSELNVNALELDDSALYLCASTLAGRPPSYNEQFFGPGTRLTVL.

As DNA, the CDR3 is TGTGCCAGCAGTTTATTGGGCGACGAGCAGTACTTC. It codes for CASSLLGDEQYF. The chain joins TRBV3-1 (or the pseudogene TRBV3-2) to TRBJ2-7; D uncertain. This CDR3 spans 12 amino acids. Germline V gene data show CDR1 as LGHDT and CDR2 as YNNKEL (reference sequence). Trimming removed 6 bases at V and 5 bases at J, with 11 bases between.